Here is one T cell receptor beta chain with its context. The data were taken from a study of T cells in localized non-small cell lung cancer. Assay: immunoSEQ multiplex PCR; the TCRdb copy retains only in-frame clones and omits some. The sample carries 3,000 to 4,000 clones, 25% to 30% recorded once. V lost 7 bases, J lost 6 bases, and 14 bases stayed unmatched. The CDR3 loop spans 16 amino acids. Germline CDR1 reads LNHDA; CDR2 reads SQIVND (reference sequence). The J gene is TRBJ1-2, the V gene TRBV19; 10 bases line up with TRBD1. The sequence was obtained from a male donor at least 60 years old with stage I lung adenocarcinoma. The sequences come from lung tumor tissue, collected before any cancer treatment. The CDR3 spells CASTTGTGAFYDGYTF. Here the CDR3 DNA reads TGTGCCAGTACCACCGGGACAGGGGCCTTTTATGATGGCTACACCTTC. Combining the CDR3 with reference TRBV19 and TRBJ1-2 gives the whole variable domain DGGITQSPKYLFRKEGQNVTLSCEQNLNHDAMYWYRQDPGQGLRLIYYSQIVNDFQKGDIAEGYSVSREKKESFPLTVTSAQKNPTAFYLCASTTGTGAFYDGYTFGSGTRLTVV.